This TCR beta chain was recorded in a study of T cell changes during pregnancy in multiple sclerosis. Method: immunoSEQ multiplex PCR; TCRdb's copy keeps in-frame clones and lacks some. Found here are tens of thousands of clones, about 93% of them singletons; the top ten hold 0.9% to 1.2%. Germline CDR1 MNHEY, CDR2 SMNVEV (reference sequence). CDR3 size: 16 residues. V trimming: 6 bases; J trimming: 4 bases; junction bases outside the gene matches: 8. This TCR was recovered from a female donor with multiple sclerosis, enrolled in a pregnancy study. This chain connects TRBV27 to TRBJ2-1; 11 positions agree with TRBD2. Sample: peripheral blood, taken in the first trimester of pregnancy. In DNA, the CDR3 is TGTGCCAGCAGAGAACTAGCGGGAGCTCTTTACAATGAGCAGTTCTTC. Amino acid sequence: CASRELAGALYNEQFF.